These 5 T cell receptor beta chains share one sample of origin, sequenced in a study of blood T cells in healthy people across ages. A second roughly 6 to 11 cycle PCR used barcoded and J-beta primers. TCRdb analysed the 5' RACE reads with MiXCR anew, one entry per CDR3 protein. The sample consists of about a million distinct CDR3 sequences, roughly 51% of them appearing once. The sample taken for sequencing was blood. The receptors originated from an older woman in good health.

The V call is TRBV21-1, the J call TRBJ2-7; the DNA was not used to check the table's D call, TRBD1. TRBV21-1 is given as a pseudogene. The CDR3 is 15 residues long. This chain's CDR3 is CASSKEHHRAYEQYF. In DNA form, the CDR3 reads TGTGCCAGCAGCAAAGAGCACCACAGGGCCTACGAGCAGTACTTC.

The CDR3 protein is CAISGAGGTDTQYF. DNA for the CDR3: TGTGCCATCAGTGGAGCGGGAGGGACAGATACGCAGTATTTT. This chain joins TRBV10-3 and TRBJ2-3, with 10 bases identical to TRBD2. The V and J ends lost 4 bases and 3 bases, in that order; junction bases with no gene match: 1. This CDR3 region has 14 residues. Germline values: CDR1 ENHRY, CDR2 SYGVKD.

The CDR3 DNA sequence: TGTGCCAGCAGCTGGGGAGGTGGGAGAACCTACAATGAGCAGTTCTTC. Translating gives CASSWGGGRTYNEQFF. This rearrangement joins TRBV7-2 to TRBJ2-1, with D tentatively TRBD2 (6 bases). The CDR3 spans 16 residues. CDR1 is SGHTA and CDR2 is FQGNSA in the germline V gene. Trimming took off 4 bases at V and 2 bases at J, with 15 bases between the two ends.

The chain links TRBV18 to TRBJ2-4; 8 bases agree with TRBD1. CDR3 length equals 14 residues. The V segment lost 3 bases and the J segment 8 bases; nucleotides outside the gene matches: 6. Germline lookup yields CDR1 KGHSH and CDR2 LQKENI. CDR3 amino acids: CASSPDRDGDIQYF. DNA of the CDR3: TGTGCCAGCTCACCGGACAGGGACGGGGACATTCAGTACTTC.

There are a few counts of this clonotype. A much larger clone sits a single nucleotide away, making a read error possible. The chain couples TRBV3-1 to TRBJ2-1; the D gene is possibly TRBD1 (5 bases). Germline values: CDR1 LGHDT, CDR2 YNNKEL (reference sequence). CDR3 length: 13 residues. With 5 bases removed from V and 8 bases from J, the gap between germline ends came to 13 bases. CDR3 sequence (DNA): TGTGCCAGCAGCTATGGGGCCGCCGATGAGCAGTTCTTC. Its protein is CASSYGAADEQFF.